The 7 T cell receptor beta chains in this list originate from one sample, sequenced in a study of blood T cell repertoires in COVID-19. The assay was immunoSEQ multiplex PCR, and TCRdb's table has in-frame clones only and misses some. This table holds 55,000 to 90,000 clones, more than 80% found once. The sample was peripheral blood. These receptors all come from a woman of 80 years or more with active or convalescent COVID-19.

This chain joins TRBV9 and TRBJ1-4; possibly TRBD1 for D (6 bases). The CDR3 totals 15 residues. The V gene's germline CDR1 is SGDLS and CDR2 YYNGEE. The V end was cut by 0 bases, the J end by 7 bases, with 13 bases between. CDR3 nucleotide sequence: TGTGCCAGCAGCGTAGGGGCAGGGGTACTTGAAAAACTGTTTTTT. Translation gives CASSVGAGVLEKLFF.

V usage is TRBV30 and J usage is TRBJ1-3; D is unresolved. CDR1 and CDR2 from the germline V gene are GTSNPN and SVGIG (reference sequence). V was shortened by 5 bases and J by 1 base, with 9 bases between the two germline ends. CDR3 size: 13 residues. CDR3 region: CAWGRESGNTIYF. In nucleotides, the CDR3 is TGTGCCTGGGGGAGGGAATCTGGAAACACCATATATTTT.

The chain combines TRBV7-2 with TRBJ1-2; D gene ambiguous. CDR3 size: 14 residues. V was trimmed by 6 bases and J by 8 bases, leaving 19 bases between them. Germline CDR1 and CDR2: SGHTA and FQGNSA. CDR3 DNA: TGTGCCAGCAGAAAGGGCGGGGAGGACTTCGGCTACACCTTC. Protein sequence: CASRKGGEDFGYTF.

This clone was counted between two and nine times. The V call is TRBV3-1 (or the pseudogene TRBV3-2), the J call TRBJ2-7; TRBD2 aligns across 8 bases. Trimming took 0 bases from V and 5 from J; bases not matched to a gene: 3. Per germline, CDR1 LGHDT and CDR2 YNNKEL (reference sequence). This CDR3 has 14 amino acids. CDR3 DNA sequence: TGTGCCAGCAGCCAAGACGGGGGGGGCCACGAGCAGTACTTC. Protein: CASSQDGGGHEQYF.

The chain employs TRBV6-1 and TRBJ2-3; maybe TRBD2 (5 bases). With 3 bases removed from V and 8 bases from J, the gap between germline ends came to 18 bases. CDR1 and CDR2 (germline): MNHNS, SASEGT. This CDR3 is 15 amino acids long. The DNA for the CDR3 is TGTGCCAGCAGTGAGTCCGGGCTGGAAGGAGGTACGCAGTATTTT. The encoded protein is CASSESGLEGGTQYF.

This sequence joins TRBV7-2 and TRBJ2-3, with TRBD1 identical over 9 bases. The CDR3 has 18 amino acids. Germline V lookup: CDR1 SGHTA, CDR2 FQGNSA. Trimming took 1 base from V and 5 from J; bases not matched to a gene: 13. CDR3 sequence: CASSLGTLRGQGQDTQYF. The CDR3 DNA reads as TGTGCCAGCAGCTTAGGGACGCTCCGGGGACAGGGACAAGATACGCAGTATTTT.

The V gene is TRBV6-5, the J gene TRBJ1-1; D is undetermined. From germline, CDR1 is MNHEY and CDR2 SVGAGI. The CDR3 runs to 16 residues. Trimming shortened V by 3 bases and J by 0 bases, and 14 bases separated the two germline ends. The CDR3 bases are TGTGCCAGCAGTTATTCGTCAGGCCCCGTGAACACTGAAGCTTTCTTT. Protein sequence: CASSYSSGPVNTEAFF.